Shown below are 27 T cell receptor beta chains from a single sample sequenced in a study of blood T cell repertoires in COVID-19. Some clones are missing from TCRdb's copy, which holds only in-frame ones; the method was immunoSEQ multiplex PCR. Of roughly 140,000 clones listed, roughly 72% are singletons. Sequenced material: peripheral blood. The receptors shown here come from a woman aged 80 or older with acute or convalescent COVID-19.

This clone was recorded once. CDR3 protein: CSVAAESTDTQYF. The CDR3 nucleotides read TGCAGCGTTGCAGCGGAGAGCACAGATACGCAGTATTTT. V usage is TRBV29-1 and J usage is TRBJ2-3; D possibly corresponds to TRBD2 (5 bases). V gave up 4 bases and J gave up 0 bases, with 8 bases separating them. The CDR3 is 13 residues long. Germline-derived CDR1 and CDR2 are SQVTM and ANQGSEA.

This clone was picked up one time. This sequence joins TRBV24-1 and TRBJ2-3, with TRBD1 matching over 8 bases. V trimming: 4 bases; J trimming: 0 bases; junction bases outside the gene matches: 2. The CDR3 loop spans 15 amino acids. CDR1 is KGHDR and CDR2 is SFDVKD in the germline V gene. CDR3 protein: CATSEGTGSTDTQYF. In nucleotides, the CDR3 is TGTGCCACCAGTGAAGGGACAGGTAGCACAGATACGCAGTATTTT.

The V and J genes are TRBV11-2 and TRBJ1-2; D is unclear. Per germline, CDR1 SGHAT and CDR2 FQNNGV. The CDR3 has 13 residues. V lost 4 bases to trimming and J lost 2 bases, with 8 bases between them. The CDR3 protein is CASSSLVNYGYTF. Here the CDR3 DNA reads TGTGCCAGCAGCTCCCTTGTCAACTATGGCTACACCTTC. Looking up the rest from reference TRBV11-2 and TRBJ1-2 gives the full variable domain: EAGVAQSPRYKIIEKRQSVAFWCNPISGHATLYWYQQILGQGPKLLIQFQNNGVVDDSQLPKDRFSAERLKGVDSTLKIQPAKLEDSAVYLCASSSLVNYGYTFGSGTRLTVV.

The V gene is TRBV5-6, the J gene TRBJ1-2; TRBD1 aligns across 10 bases. The CDR3 consists of 16 residues. J was trimmed by 5 bases and V by 2 bases; bases with no gene match: 9. Germline CDR1 is SGHDT and CDR2 is YYEEEE. This CDR3 is CASSFSGTGEGYGYTF. The CDR3 bases are TGTGCCAGCAGCTTCTCCGGGACAGGGGAGGGATATGGCTACACCTTC.

This chain links TRBV27 with TRBJ2-2; 12 positions agree with TRBD1. Germline values: CDR1 MNHEY, CDR2 SMNVEV (reference sequence). Unmatched junction bases numbered 15, after V lost 2 bases and J lost 5 bases. The CDR3 covers 20 residues. CDR3 sequence: CASSLRPGQGARAGTGELFF. The DNA of the CDR3 is TGTGCCAGCAGTTTACGACCGGGACAGGGGGCTCGGGCGGGTACCGGGGAGCTGTTTTTT.

This clone has more than one count but fewer than ten. The genes are TRBV2 and TRBJ2-1; weak D call: TRBD2 (7 bases). Germline CDR1 is SNHLY and CDR2 is FYNNEI. Deletions cut 7 bases from V and 8 bases from J, with 18 bases between. The CDR3 has 14 residues. The CDR3: CASIGGGPWDEQFF. The CDR3 DNA sequence: TGTGCCAGCATTGGCGGGGGCCCGTGGGATGAGCAGTTCTTC.

This clone was detected once. The V and J genes are TRBV3-1 (or the pseudogene TRBV3-2) and TRBJ1-2; no clear D. The length of the CDR3 is 13 residues. Looked up from germline, CDR1 is LGHDT and CDR2 is YNNKEL (reference sequence). V was pared by 4 bases and J by 6 bases, with 12 bases between. CDR3 sequence (DNA): TGTGCCAGCAGCCCCTACAGAGATCATGGCTACACCTTC. Protein sequence: CASSPYRDHGYTF.

This rearrangement joins TRBV18 to TRBJ1-1, with 7 bases lining up with TRBD1. Germline V gives CDR1 KGHSH, CDR2 LQKENI. This CDR3 has 14 residues. V lost 1 base, J lost 7 bases, and 6 bases stayed unmatched. This chain's CDR3 is CASSPQVQGGEAFF. Here the CDR3 DNA reads TGTGCCAGCTCACCACAGGTCCAGGGGGGTGAAGCTTTCTTT. The full variable domain, completed using reference TRBV18 and TRBJ1-1, is NAGVMQNPRHLVRRRGQEARLRCSPMKGHSHVYWYRQLPEEGLKFMVYLQKENIIDESGMPKERFSAEFPKEGPSILRIQQVVRGDSAAYFCASSPQVQGGEAFFGQGTRLTVV.

The chain has TRBV6-6 and TRBJ1-2; 10 nucleotides match TRBD1. The CDR3 runs to 14 residues. V was clipped by 2 bases and J by 7 bases; unmatched bases: 4. Germline V CDR1 and CDR2: MNHNY, SVGAGI (reference sequence). In nucleotides, the CDR3 is TGTGCCAGCAGTTACGGGACAGGGGAACGTGGCTACACCTTC. Residues: CASSYGTGERGYTF.

The rearrangement joins TRBV6-2 or TRBV6-3 to TRBJ1-3; D ambiguous. The CDR3 is 15 residues long. Germline CDR1 and CDR2: MNHEY and SVGEGT. V gave up 5 bases and J gave up 0 bases, with 11 bases separating them. For the CDR3, the DNA is TGTGCCAGCAGTCATCCCGCGGGCTCTGGAAACACCATATATTTT. Residues: CASSHPAGSGNTIYF.

CDR3 sequence reads: CASSNPRGTEQETQYF. CDR3 sequence (DNA): TGTGCCAGTAGTAACCCCAGGGGTACGGAGCAAGAGACCCAGTACTTC. This chain joins TRBV19 and TRBJ2-5; TRBD1 is a possible D gene (6 bases). The CDR3 length is 16 residues. Germline V CDR1 and CDR2: LNHDA, SQIVND (reference sequence). V shed 4 bases and J shed 2 bases, with 17 bases lying between them.

The chain combines TRBV7-2 with TRBJ1-5; D may be TRBD1 (5 bases). Germline V lookup: CDR1 SGHTA, CDR2 FQGNSA. The CDR3 spans 18 residues. V shed 1 base and J shed 2 bases, with 18 bases lying between them. The CDR3: CASSLEGGAWAGNQPQHF. The CDR3 bases are TGTGCCAGCAGCTTAGAGGGAGGGGCCTGGGCGGGCAATCAGCCCCAGCATTTT.

This clone was counted many times. The chain recombines TRBV27 with TRBJ2-2; 7 bases map to TRBD1. Trimming took 4 bases from V and 2 from J; bases not matched to a gene: 7. This CDR3 comprises 16 residues. Germline assignment: CDR1 MNHEY and CDR2 SMNVEV (reference sequence). DNA for the CDR3: TGTGCCAGCAGTTCCCGGGACAGAATAAACACCGGGGAGCTGTTTTTT. This gives the protein CASSSRDRINTGELFF.

This clone was detected a few times. V is TRBV7-6 and J is TRBJ2-7; 9 bases fit TRBD1. In germline, CDR1 is SGHVS, CDR2 FNYEAQ. J was trimmed by 3 bases and V by 1 base; bases with no gene match: 7. This CDR3 is built from 16 residues. Here the CDR3 reads CASSLEGWGQGYEQYF. The CDR3 region has the DNA TGTGCCAGCAGCTTAGAAGGGTGGGGACAGGGCTACGAGCAGTACTTC.

The gene calls are TRBV7-9 and TRBJ2-3; no reliable D call. The V end was cut by 6 bases, the J end by 0 bases, with 4 bases between. CDR3 length equals 12 residues. Germline values: CDR1 SEHNR, CDR2 FQNEAQ (reference sequence). CDR3 nucleotides: TGTGCCAGCAGTTCTAGCACAGATACGCAGTATTTT. Amino acid sequence: CASSSSTDTQYF.

The rearrangement links TRBV15 to TRBJ2-5, with TRBD2 as a possible D gene (5 bases). The CDR3 has 14 amino acids. CDR1 is LNHNV and CDR2 is YYDKDF in the germline V gene (reference sequence). Between the trimmed V and J ends, which lost 0 bases and 1 base, there was a span of 6 bases. The CDR3 protein is CATSRDGVQETQYF. CDR3 DNA: TGTGCCACCAGCAGAGACGGGGTCCAAGAGACCCAGTACTTC.

J is TRBJ1-6 and V is TRBV30; the match to TRBD1 covers 7 bases. V shed 2 bases and J 7 bases; nucleotides not matched to a gene: 8. The CDR3 has 15 residues. The germline CDR1 and CDR2 sequences are GTSNPN and SVGIG (reference sequence). The CDR3 sequence is CAWSRSGTENSPLHF. The CDR3 DNA reads as TGTGCCTGGAGTAGATCCGGGACAGAGAATTCACCCCTCCACTTT.

The gene calls are TRBV14 and TRBJ1-6, with TRBD1 as a possible D gene (5 bases). Per germline, CDR1 SGHDN and CDR2 FVKESK. This CDR3 region has 14 residues. The germline V and J ends were trimmed by 4 bases and 9 bases, with 13 bases remaining between them. CDR3 protein: CASSLGHGSSPLHF. Written as DNA, the CDR3 is TGTGCCAGCAGCCTAGGACATGGGTCTTCACCCCTCCACTTT. Variable domain in full (rest from reference TRBV14 and TRBJ1-6): EAGVTQFPSHSVIEKGQTVTLRCDPISGHDNLYWYRRVMGKEIKFLLHFVKESKQDESGMPNNRFLAERTGGTYSTLKVQPAELEDSGVYFCASSLGHGSSPLHFGNGTRLTVT.

The rearrangement joins TRBV7-8 to TRBJ2-7, with D tentatively TRBD1 (5 bases). Trimming took off 4 bases at V and 6 bases at J, with 16 bases between the two ends. Germline CDR1 is SGHVS and CDR2 is FQNEAQ. This CDR3 has 14 amino acids. The CDR3 region is CASSWRQKIVEQYF. The DNA for the CDR3 is TGTGCCAGCAGCTGGCGACAGAAAATTGTCGAGCAGTACTTC.

The rearrangement joins TRBV30 to TRBJ2-5; 12 bases map to TRBD2. J gave up 3 bases and V 3 bases, and 8 bases lay outside the gene matches. CDR3 length: 16 amino acids. Germline V gene sequence: CDR1 GTSNPN, CDR2 SVGIG (reference sequence). CDR3 loop: CAWRSSRLAGEETQYF. Here the CDR3 DNA reads TGTGCCTGGAGGAGCAGCCGACTAGCGGGAGAAGAGACCCAGTACTTC. The whole variable domain, filled in from reference TRBV30 and TRBJ2-5, reads SQTIHQWPATLVQPVGSPLSLECTVEGTSNPNLYWYRQAAGRGLQLLFYSVGIGQISSEVPQNLSASRPQDRQFILSSKKLLLSDSGFYLCAWRSSRLAGEETQYFGPGTRLLVL.

This clone was counted once. This chain connects TRBV27 to TRBJ1-6, with 7 bases identical to TRBD1. J gave up 5 bases and V 7 bases, and 8 bases lay outside the gene matches. Per germline, CDR1 MNHEY and CDR2 SMNVEV (reference sequence). This CDR3 comprises 15 residues. The CDR3 protein is CASTPTGTNNSPLHF. In nucleotides, the CDR3 is TGTGCCAGCACCCCGACAGGGACCAATAATTCACCCCTCCACTTT.

The CDR3 reads CASSPSGTGELFF. In nucleotides, the CDR3 is TGTGCCAGCAGCCCAAGCGGGACCGGGGAGCTGTTTTTT. V and J are TRBV12-3 or TRBV12-4 and TRBJ2-2; the D gene is possibly TRBD2 (6 bases). The CDR3 sequence is 13 residues long. V dropped 6 bases and J dropped 5 bases, with 10 bases sitting between them.

The rearrangement joins TRBV3-1 (or the pseudogene TRBV3-2) to TRBJ1-1, with D unresolved. Trimming cost V 5 bases and J 1 base, with 11 bases left between them. The CDR3 contains 14 residues. CDR1 is LGHDT and CDR2 is YNNKEL in the germline V gene (reference sequence). The CDR3 DNA follows: TGTGCCAGCAGCTCTCATTACGGGAACACTGAAGCTTTCTTT. Its protein product is CASSSHYGNTEAFF.

The chain carries TRBV4-1 and TRBJ1-3; tentatively, D is TRBD1 (5 bases). Germline CDR1 MGHRA, CDR2 YSYEKL. The V end lost 0 bases, the J end lost 3 bases, and 15 bases lay between the germline ends. This CDR3 region has 17 residues. CDR3 nucleotide sequence: TGCGCCAGCAGCCAAGAAAACCGATGGGGGGTTGGAAACACCATATATTTT. It specifies CASSQENRWGVGNTIYF.

The chain is built from TRBV7-2 and TRBJ2-7; possibly TRBD1 for D (6 bases). V gave up 2 bases and J gave up 3 bases, with 17 bases separating them. This CDR3 region has 16 residues. Per germline, CDR1 SGHTA and CDR2 FQGNSA. In DNA form, the CDR3 reads TGTGCCAGCAGCTTACCGGTGGTAACAGGGCGCTACGAGCAGTACTTC. This gives the protein CASSLPVVTGRYEQYF. The entire variable domain, with the rest obtained from reference TRBV7-2 and TRBJ2-7, is as follows: GAGVSQSPSNKVTEKGKDVELRCDPISGHTALYWYRQSLGQGLEFLIYFQGNSAPDKSGLPSDRFSAERTGGSVSTLTIQRTQQEDSAVYLCASSLPVVTGRYEQYFGPGTRLTVT.

This clone showed up just once. This chain uses TRBV27 with TRBJ2-7, with D unresolved. V was clipped by 6 bases and J by 2 bases, with 17 bases between them. There are 15 residues in the CDR3. Germline loops: CDR1 MNHEY, CDR2 SMNVEV (reference sequence). The chain's CDR3 is CASRLYRSQAYEQYF. CDR3 nucleotides: TGTGCCAGCAGACTCTACAGATCCCAAGCCTACGAGCAGTACTTC.

The V and J genes are TRBV27 and TRBJ2-5; the match to TRBD1 covers 12 bases. Germline trimming cut 6 bases from V and 4 bases from J; bases unmatched to any gene: 18. Germline V CDR1 and CDR2: MNHEY, SMNVEV (reference sequence). The CDR3 loop spans 19 amino acids. This CDR3 reads CASSQMTGTGGPRGETQYF. The DNA for the CDR3 is TGTGCCAGCAGCCAAATGACCGGGACAGGGGGCCCCAGGGGAGAGACCCAGTACTTC.